This T cell receptor (beta chain) was sequenced during a study of blood T cell repertoires in COVID-19. For the study at large: Some COVID-19 samples were acute and others convalescent; all came from the United States, Italy and Spain.

As originally analysed: Scientists estimated how many nucleated cells there were by amplifying reference gene primers. The method was immunoSEQ multiplex PCR; TCRdb's version includes in-frame clones alone and lacks a portion of them. That table furnishes V, J and clone size, whereas the DNA furnished D and trimming. Of around 250,000 clones listed, under 90% are singletons. The CDR3 loop spans 13 amino acids. V lost 5 bases, J lost 7 bases, and 8 bases stayed unmatched. Germline CDR1 reads SGHKS; CDR2 reads YYEKEE (reference sequence). The sequence derives from a woman aged 18 to 35 with acute or convalescent COVID-19. This chain joins TRBV5-5 and TRBJ2-7; 8 nucleotides line up with TRBD1. The material sequenced was peripheral blood. The CDR3 DNA follows: TGTGCCAGCAGGCCCGGACAGGGTGGAGAGCAGTACTTC. Protein: CASRPGQGGEQYF.